The TCR beta chain described here comes from a study of control samples from healthy donors and cancer patients. The V gene's germline CDR1 is SNHLY and CDR2 FYNNEI. V shed 5 bases and J shed 9 bases, with 11 bases lying between them. The CDR3 consists of 13 residues. TCRdb keeps only in-frame clones here, not all; method: immunoSEQ multiplex PCR. In the table there are 75,000 to 95,000 clones, around nine tenths of which are singletons. The sequenced sample consisted of blood. The TCR was taken from a woman between 45 and 60 years old in good health. The V call is TRBV2, the J call TRBJ1-6; D gene ambiguous. CDR3: CASSRARGSPLHF. Here the CDR3 DNA reads TGTGCCAGCAGTAGGGCCCGGGGTTCACCCCTCCACTTT. The variable domain in full, completed from reference TRBV2 and TRBJ1-6, reads EPEVTQTPSHQVTQMGQEVILRCVPISNHLYFYWYRQILGQKVEFLVSFYNNEISEKSEIFDDQFSVERPDGSNFTLKIRSTKLEDSAMYFCASSRARGSPLHFGNGTRLTVT.